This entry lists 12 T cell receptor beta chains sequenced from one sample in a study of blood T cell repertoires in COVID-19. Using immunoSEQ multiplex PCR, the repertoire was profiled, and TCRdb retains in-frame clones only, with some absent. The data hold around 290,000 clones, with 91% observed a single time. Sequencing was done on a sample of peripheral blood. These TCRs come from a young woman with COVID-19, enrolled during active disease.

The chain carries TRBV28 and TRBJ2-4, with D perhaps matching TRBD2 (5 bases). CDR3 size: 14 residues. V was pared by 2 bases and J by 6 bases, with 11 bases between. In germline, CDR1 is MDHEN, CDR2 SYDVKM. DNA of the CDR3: TGTGCCAGCAGTTTAAACGGCCGGGGAAACATTCAGTACTTC. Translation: CASSLNGRGNIQYF.

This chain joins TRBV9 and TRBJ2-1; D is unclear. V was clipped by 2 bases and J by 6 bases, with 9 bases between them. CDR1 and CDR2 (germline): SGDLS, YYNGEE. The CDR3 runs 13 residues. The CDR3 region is CASSVSGTNEQFF. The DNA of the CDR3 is TGTGCCAGCAGCGTGTCGGGTACCAATGAGCAGTTCTTC.

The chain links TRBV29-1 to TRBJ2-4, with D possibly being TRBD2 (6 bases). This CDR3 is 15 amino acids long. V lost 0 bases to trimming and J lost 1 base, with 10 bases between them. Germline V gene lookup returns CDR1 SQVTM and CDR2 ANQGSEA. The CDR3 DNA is TGCAGCGTTGAAGAAGATGGAGGGGCCAAAAACATTCAGTACTTC. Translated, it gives CSVEEDGGAKNIQYF.

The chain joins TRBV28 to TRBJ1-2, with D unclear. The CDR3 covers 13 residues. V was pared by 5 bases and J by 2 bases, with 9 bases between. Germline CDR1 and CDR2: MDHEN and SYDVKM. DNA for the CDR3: TGTGCCAGCAGTGTCCAGGTAAACTATGGCTACACCTTC. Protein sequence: CASSVQVNYGYTF.

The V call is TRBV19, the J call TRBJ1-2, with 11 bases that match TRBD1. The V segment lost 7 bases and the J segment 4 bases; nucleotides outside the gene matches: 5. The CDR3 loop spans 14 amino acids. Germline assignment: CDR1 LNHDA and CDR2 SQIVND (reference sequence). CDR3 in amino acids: CASITGTGGYGYTF. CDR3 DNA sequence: TGTGCCAGTATAACCGGGACAGGGGGCTATGGCTACACCTTC.

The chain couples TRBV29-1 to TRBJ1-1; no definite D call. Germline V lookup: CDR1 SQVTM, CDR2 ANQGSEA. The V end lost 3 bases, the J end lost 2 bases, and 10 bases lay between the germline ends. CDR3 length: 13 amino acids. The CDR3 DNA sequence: TGCAGCGTTGATAGGCAGGTAAACACTGAAGCTTTCTTT. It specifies CSVDRQVNTEAFF.

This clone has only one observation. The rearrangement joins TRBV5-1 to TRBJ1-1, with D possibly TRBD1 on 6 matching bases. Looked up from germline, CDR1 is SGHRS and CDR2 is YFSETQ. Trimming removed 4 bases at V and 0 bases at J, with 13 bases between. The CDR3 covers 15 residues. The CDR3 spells CASSPWTDMNTEAFF. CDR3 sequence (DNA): TGCGCCAGCAGCCCCTGGACAGATATGAACACTGAAGCTTTCTTT.

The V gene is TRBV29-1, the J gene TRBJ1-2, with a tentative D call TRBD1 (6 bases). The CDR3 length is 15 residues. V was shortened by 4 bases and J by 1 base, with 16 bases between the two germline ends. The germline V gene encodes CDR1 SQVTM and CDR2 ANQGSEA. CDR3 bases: TGCAGCGTTGCGAACAGGGCCAATCTTAACTATGGCTACACCTTC. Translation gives CSVANRANLNYGYTF.

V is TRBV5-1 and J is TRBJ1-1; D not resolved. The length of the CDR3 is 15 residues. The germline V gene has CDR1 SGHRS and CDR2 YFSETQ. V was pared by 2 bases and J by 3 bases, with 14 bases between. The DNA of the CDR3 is TGCGCCAGCAGCTTTCAGCCCCTGGGAGACACTGAAGCTTTCTTT. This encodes CASSFQPLGDTEAFF.

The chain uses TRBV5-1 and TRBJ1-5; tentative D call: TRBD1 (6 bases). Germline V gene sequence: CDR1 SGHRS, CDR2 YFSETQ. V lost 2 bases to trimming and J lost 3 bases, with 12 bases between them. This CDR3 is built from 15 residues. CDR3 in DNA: TGCGCCAGCAGCTTAGGGGTGGGGGCCAATCAGCCCCAGCATTTT. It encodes CASSLGVGANQPQHF.

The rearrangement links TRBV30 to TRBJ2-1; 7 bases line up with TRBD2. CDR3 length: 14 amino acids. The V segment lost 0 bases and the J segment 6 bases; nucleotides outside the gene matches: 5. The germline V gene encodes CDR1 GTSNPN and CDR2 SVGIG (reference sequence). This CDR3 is CAWSVGREFNEQFF. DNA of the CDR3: TGTGCCTGGAGTGTGGGGCGGGAGTTCAATGAGCAGTTCTTC. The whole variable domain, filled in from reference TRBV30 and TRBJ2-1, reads SQTIHQWPATLVQPVGSPLSLECTVEGTSNPNLYWYRQAAGRGLQLLFYSVGIGQISSEVPQNLSASRPQDRQFILSSKKLLLSDSGFYLCAWSVGREFNEQFFGPGTRLTVL.

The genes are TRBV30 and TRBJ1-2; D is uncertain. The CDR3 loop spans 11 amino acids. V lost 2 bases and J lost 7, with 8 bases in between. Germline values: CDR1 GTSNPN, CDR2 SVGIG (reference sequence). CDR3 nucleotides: TGTGCCTGGAGTTCAGTGGCTGGCTACACCTTC. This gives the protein CAWSSVAGYTF.